The 30 T cell receptor beta chains below all came from one sample that was sequenced in a study of breast tumors, draining lymph nodes, adjacent tissues (dated by TCRdb to the mid-2010s). Libraries were constructed by multiplex PCR. Sequencing was performed on an Illumina HiSeq 2000. The public sequencing data were trimmed at Q25 with fastp and processed into clonotypes with MiXCR by TCRdb, which kept only in-frame beta chains. All rows with the same CDR3 protein become a single entry with the most common DNA and genes. The sample table records more than 200,000 distinct CDR3 sequences; 32% of these occur just once. Of the sample, 1.4% falls within the top ten clones. Lymph node samples were obtained from the axillary draining lymph nodes of breast cancer patients. The sequenced sample was axillary lymph node tissue. These receptors were collected from a female donor with breast cancer. Some clones in this sample may be carry-over from other donors' samples.

At least ten counts were recorded for this clonotype. V gene TRBV11-3 combines with J gene TRBJ2-1; 8 nucleotides align to TRBD1. This CDR3 has 16 amino acids. The V gene's germline CDR1 is SGHNT and CDR2 YENEEA. J was trimmed by 9 bases and V by 0 bases; bases with no gene match: 10. CDR3 region: CASSLDSAGGNFEQFF. The DNA of the CDR3 is TGTGCCAGCAGCTTAGACTCAGCAGGGGGCAACTTTGAGCAGTTCTTC.

This clonotype has at least ten counts. This chain uses TRBV30 with TRBJ2-3; D call uncertain. Germline assignment: CDR1 GTSNPN and CDR2 SVGIG (reference sequence). Deletions cut 1 base from V and 8 bases from J, with 13 bases between. The CDR3 runs 13 residues. CDR3: CAWSAATFGTQYF. DNA of the CDR3: TGTGCCTGGAGTGCAGCCACTTTCGGTACGCAGTATTTT. Using reference TRBV30 and TRBJ2-3 for the parts outside the CDR3, the full variable domain is SQTIHQWPATLVQPVGSPLSLECTVEGTSNPNLYWYRQAAGRGLQLLFYSVGIGQISSEVPQNLSASRPQDRQFILSSKKLLLSDSGFYLCAWSAATFGTQYFGPGTRLTVL.

J is TRBJ2-3 and V is TRBV7-2; 14 bases fit TRBD2. This CDR3 has 20 residues. Germline values: CDR1 SGHTA, CDR2 FQGNSA. V shed 5 bases, J shed 2 bases, and the junction held 15 bases outside the gene matches. CDR3 residues: CASSPPPGLAGVDPTDTQYF. DNA of the CDR3: TGTGCCAGCAGCCCCCCTCCGGGACTAGCGGGAGTGGACCCCACAGATACGCAGTATTTT.

This clonotype was seen at least ten times. The rearrangement uses TRBV20-1 and TRBJ2-7; 9 bases are a match to TRBD2. The V gene's germline CDR1 is DFQATT and CDR2 SNEGSKA (reference sequence). V lost 0 bases, J lost 4 bases, and 10 bases stayed unmatched. The CDR3 totals 16 residues. Here the CDR3 DNA reads TGCAGTGCTAGAGATGCGGGGGCTAGCGGGAAGTACGAGCAGTACTTC. Translation gives CSARDAGASGKYEQYF.

The chain uses TRBV30 and TRBJ2-2, with D unresolved. Germline CDR1 reads GTSNPN; CDR2 reads SVGIG (reference sequence). V lost 1 base and J 9 bases, leaving 6 bases between the germline ends. The CDR3 contains 11 residues. The CDR3 spells CAWSEVRELFF. DNA of the CDR3: TGTGCCTGGAGTGAGGTGCGGGAGCTGTTTTTT. The variable domain in full, completed from reference TRBV30 and TRBJ2-2, reads SQTIHQWPATLVQPVGSPLSLECTVEGTSNPNLYWYRQAAGRGLQLLFYSVGIGQISSEVPQNLSASRPQDRQFILSSKKLLLSDSGFYLCAWSEVRELFFGEGSRLTVL.

With respect to this clonotype: The CDR3 does not end in the conserved phenylalanine or tryptophan, so this is likely a read error. The chain joins TRBV19 to TRBJ2-5; unclear D gene. Trimming cost V 5 bases and J 1 base, with 5 bases left between them. The CDR3 has 12 residues. Germline-derived CDR1 and CDR2 are LNHDA and SQIVND (reference sequence). CDR3 nucleotide sequence: TGTGCCAGTAGTCCCCCCCAAGAGACCCAGTACCCC. Its translation is CASSPPQETQYP.

This clonotype was found a few times. This sequence joins TRBV7-2 and TRBJ2-3; possibly TRBD1 or TRBD2 for D (6 bases each). Between the trimmed V and J ends, which lost 1 base and 11 bases, there was a span of 16 bases. CDR1 SGHTA and CDR2 FQGNSA come from the germline V gene. The CDR3 has 14 amino acids. Here the CDR3 DNA reads TGTGCCAGCAGCTTAGTCGGGGGCTACAATGAGCAGTATTTT. Its protein product is CASSLVGGYNEQYF.

The chain employs TRBV5-1 and TRBJ2-7; D unclear. The V and J ends lost 3 bases and 5 bases respectively, with 18 bases between them. Looked up from germline, CDR1 is SGHRS and CDR2 is YFSETQ. The CDR3 extends over 15 amino acids. The CDR3 bases are TGCGCCAGCAGCTCCAAGGGAAAGAGTGGCCACGAGCAGTACTTC. This gives the protein CASSSKGKSGHEQYF.

J is TRBJ2-1 and V is TRBV6-2 or TRBV6-3; 10 bases agree with TRBD2. This CDR3 has 16 amino acids. Germline loops: CDR1 MNHEY, CDR2 SVGEGT. V was clipped by 5 bases and J by 2 bases; unmatched bases: 6. This chain's CDR3 is CASSLSGRLTYNEQFF. CDR3 coding DNA: TGTGCCAGCAGTCTTAGCGGGAGGCTTACCTACAATGAGCAGTTCTTC.

The table lists this clonotype with many counts. The chain carries TRBV9 and TRBJ2-7, with D tentatively TRBD2 (5 bases). This CDR3 region has 15 residues. V was cut by 0 bases and J by 6 bases, with 16 bases left in between. CDR1 is SGDLS and CDR2 is YYNGEE in the germline V gene. The CDR3 loop is CASSVVASPPGEQYF. In nucleotides, the CDR3 is TGTGCCAGCAGCGTAGTTGCTAGCCCACCTGGCGAGCAGTACTTC.

The J gene is TRBJ1-2, the V gene TRBV5-5; D unclear. Trimming left V 3 bases short and J 0 bases short, with 6 bases between. The CDR3 is made up of 13 amino acids. Germline V gene data show CDR1 as SGHKS and CDR2 as YYEKEE (reference sequence). CDR3 in DNA: TGTGCCAGCAGCTCGGCAACTAACTATGGCTACACCTTC. Its translation: CASSSATNYGYTF.

The table lists this clonotype with many counts. The V and J genes are TRBV12-3 or TRBV12-4 and TRBJ1-6; a possible D gene is TRBD1 (5 bases). This CDR3 is 10 amino acids long. Trimming removed 5 bases from V and 14 bases from J, with 7 bases in between. CDR3 loop: CASSGTSLHF. The CDR3 DNA reads TGTGCCAGCAGTGGGACTTCCCTCCACTTT.

The chain couples TRBV2 to TRBJ1-5, with TRBD1 identical over 10 bases. V gave up 8 bases and J gave up 4 bases; unmatched junction bases: 11. CDR1 SNHLY and CDR2 FYNNEI come from the germline V gene. The CDR3 covers 16 residues. The CDR3: CASGQGGGQWNQPQHF. CDR3 nucleotides: TGTGCCAGCGGACAGGGGGGGGGCCAATGGAATCAGCCCCAGCATTTT.

This clonotype was observed many times. The rearrangement uses TRBV5-1 and TRBJ1-2, with a tentative D call TRBD1 (5 bases). CDR1 is SGHRS, CDR2 YFSETQ, per germline. V lost 1 base, J lost 4 bases, and 11 bases lay in between. The CDR3 covers 14 residues. The CDR3 region has the DNA TGCGCCAGCAGCTTGATGGGGGAGGTCTATGGCTACACCTTC. Translated: CASSLMGEVYGYTF.

This clonotype was seen ten or more times. The chain couples TRBV7-8 to TRBJ2-1, with TRBD2 matching 9 bases. The ends lost 1 base at V and 5 bases at J; junction bases unmatched: 9. The CDR3 has 17 residues. Germline lookup yields CDR1 SGHVS and CDR2 FQNEAQ. This chain's CDR3 is CASSLETAASGDNEQFF. The CDR3 DNA sequence: TGTGCCAGCAGCTTAGAAACGGCCGCTAGCGGGGACAATGAGCAGTTCTTC.

This clonotype was observed a handful of times. A much larger clone differs by one base, so this may be a read error. The gene calls are TRBV20-1 and TRBJ2-1; 12 bases fit TRBD2. Germline assignment: CDR1 DFQATT and CDR2 SNEGSKA (reference sequence). The CDR3 consists of 12 residues. The junction had 5 bases not matched to a gene; V was cut back by 1 base and J by 16 bases. The CDR3 sequence is CSARGLAGVSFF. CDR3 nucleotides: TGCAGTGCTAGAGGACTAGCGGGAGTATCTTTCTTC.

This clonotype was detected many times. The chain's CDR3 is CASSLGGGGFGGYTF. The CDR3 DNA reads TGTGCCAGCAGCTTGGGAGGGGGGGGATTCGGTGGCTACACCTTC. The chain joins TRBV7-9 to TRBJ1-2, with a weak D call TRBD1 (6 bases). The CDR3 loop spans 15 amino acids. V lost 3 bases to trimming and J lost 7 bases, with 18 bases between them. The germline V gene encodes CDR1 SEHNR and CDR2 FQNEAQ (reference sequence).

This clonotype was counted at least ten times. The gene calls are TRBV20-1 and TRBJ2-1, with no clear D. Trimming shortened V by 3 bases and J by 5 bases, and 11 bases separated the two germline ends. This CDR3 region has 13 residues. Germline loops: CDR1 DFQATT, CDR2 SNEGSKA (reference sequence). CDR3 amino acids: CSARLDRHNEQFF. CDR3 bases: TGCAGTGCTAGGTTAGATAGACACAATGAGCAGTTCTTC.

This sequence joins TRBV19 and TRBJ1-5; TRBD1 might be the D (5 bases). The V and J ends lost 3 bases and 5 bases respectively, with 14 bases between them. This CDR3 is built from 15 residues. Germline CDR1 and CDR2: LNHDA and SQIVND (reference sequence). This chain's CDR3 is CASSIGGAAHQPQHF. The CDR3 bases are TGTGCCAGTAGTATTGGTGGGGCAGCCCATCAGCCCCAGCATTTT.

Points on this clonotype: A much larger clone lies a single base off, so this may be a read error. The chain uses TRBV6-5 and TRBJ2-7; 7 nucleotides line up with TRBD2. The CDR3 is made up of 16 amino acids. Germline V gene lookup returns CDR1 MNHEY and CDR2 SVGAGI. J gave up 2 bases and V 0 bases, and 7 bases lay outside the gene matches. CDR3 sequence: CASSYSGGGSTYEQYF. CDR3 DNA: TGTGCCAGCAGTTACTCGGGTGGCGGGAGCACCTACGAGCAGTACTTC.

This clonotype was picked up many times. V and J are TRBV30 and TRBJ2-5; tentative D call: TRBD1 (5 bases). This CDR3 has 13 residues. V was cut by 2 bases and J by 5 bases, with 12 bases left in between. Germline V CDR1 and CDR2: GTSNPN, SVGIG (reference sequence). The CDR3 loop reads CAWSHRSGETQYF. CDR3 coding DNA: TGTGCCTGGAGTCACAGGTCCGGGGAGACCCAGTACTTC.

Ten or more counts support this clonotype. This chain uses TRBV4-2 with TRBJ2-1; 9 nucleotides agree with TRBD1. Unmatched junction bases numbered 12, after V lost 5 bases and J lost 7 bases. Germline CDR1 is LGHNA and CDR2 is YNFKEQ. This CDR3 is built from 16 residues. The CDR3 protein is CASSSSGQGIGNEQFF. The CDR3 nucleotides read TGTGCCAGCAGCTCTTCGGGACAGGGTATCGGGAATGAGCAGTTCTTC.

This clonotype was seen repeatedly, ten times or more. The gene calls are TRBV4-3 and TRBJ2-7, with 12 bases aligning to TRBD2. Germline V CDR1 and CDR2: LGHNA, YSLEER. The V gene end was trimmed by 3 bases and the J gene end by 3 bases; junction bases not matched to a gene: 3. The CDR3 spans 15 residues. Written as DNA, the CDR3 is TGCGCCAGCAGCCAGAGACTAGCGGGAGACTACGAGCAGTACTTC. The encoded protein is CASSQRLAGDYEQYF.

This chain links TRBV5-5 with TRBJ1-1, with D unclear. Germline lookup yields CDR1 SGHKS and CDR2 YYEKEE (reference sequence). V was clipped by 3 bases and J by 7 bases, with 7 bases between them. The CDR3 has 11 residues. The CDR3, as DNA: TGTGCCAGCAGCTACGGGAATGAAGCTTTCTTT. Protein: CASSYGNEAFF.

V is TRBV15 and J is TRBJ2-7, with unresolved D. V lost 1 base and J 10 bases, leaving 14 bases between the germline ends. Per germline, CDR1 LNHNV and CDR2 YYDKDF (reference sequence). The CDR3 has 13 amino acids. CDR3 region: CATSRAFVYAQYF. The CDR3, as DNA: TGTGCCACCAGCAGAGCTTTCGTCTACGCCCAGTACTTC. Filled out from reference TRBV15 and TRBJ2-7, the complete variable domain reads DAMVIQNPRYQVTQFGKPVTLSCSQTLNHNVMYWYQQKSSQAPKLLFHYYDKDFNNEADTPDNFQSRRPNTSFCFLDIRSPGLGDTAMYLCATSRAFVYAQYFGPGTRLTVT.

Here the CDR3 DNA reads TGCAGTGCGCAGCGGGATGCGTACGATTGGGGGCAGTACTTC. Translated: CSAQRDAYDWGQYF. The chain links TRBV20-1 to TRBJ2-7, with TRBD2 matching 7 bases. The CDR3 spans 14 residues. V shed 6 bases and J 9 bases; nucleotides not matched to a gene: 17. Germline loops: CDR1 DFQATT, CDR2 SNEGSKA (reference sequence).

In this sample, this clonotype turned up a few times. A much larger clone lies one base from this, so it may be a read error. This sequence joins TRBV6-1 and TRBJ2-7; D possibly corresponds to TRBD1 (6 bases). Germline V gives CDR1 MNHNS, CDR2 SASEGT. This CDR3 has 14 amino acids. V lost 4 bases and J 6 bases, leaving 16 bases between the germline ends. CDR3 residues: CASSATGTRGEQYF. In DNA form, the CDR3 reads TGTGCCAGCAGTGCAACCGGGACAAGGGGCGAGCAGTACTTC.

This chain uses TRBV5-5 with TRBJ1-3; 8 nucleotides match TRBD1. Germline CDR1 reads SGHKS; CDR2 reads YYEKEE (reference sequence). This CDR3 is 14 amino acids long. V was clipped by 3 bases and J by 4 bases; unmatched bases: 3. This chain's CDR3 is CASSWTGQGNTIYF. As DNA, the CDR3 is TGTGCCAGCAGCTGGACAGGGCAAGGAAACACCATATATTTT. Using reference TRBV5-5 and TRBJ1-3 for the parts outside the CDR3, the full variable domain is DAGVTQSPTHLIKTRGQQVTLRCSPISGHKSVSWYQQVLGQGPQFIFQYYEKEERGRGNFPDRFSARQFPNYSSELNVNALLLGDSALYLCASSWTGQGNTIYFGEGSWLTVV.

This clonotype turned up a few times. The genes are TRBV20-1 and TRBJ2-7, with 11 nucleotides matching TRBD2. Per the germline V gene, CDR1 is DFQATT and CDR2 is SNEGSKA (reference sequence). CDR3 length: 13 residues. V shed 6 bases, J shed 7 bases, and the junction held 8 bases outside the gene matches. The CDR3 loop is CSAATSGTGEQYF. CDR3 DNA sequence: TGCAGTGCCGCGACTAGCGGGACAGGGGAGCAGTACTTC.

This clonotype was seen many times. The genes are TRBV6-5 and TRBJ1-2; tentatively, D is TRBD1 (5 bases). V lost 2 bases and J 5 bases, leaving 9 bases between the germline ends. The CDR3 consists of 13 residues. CDR1 and CDR2 (germline): MNHEY, SVGAGI. CDR3 loop: CASSYRDSYGYTF. The CDR3 DNA reads as TGTGCCAGCAGTTACAGGGACTCTTATGGCTACACCTTC.